This passage covers 5 T cell receptor beta chains from one sample sequenced in a study of cytomegalovirus exposure and HLA in healthy donors. Clones were read by immunoSEQ multiplex PCR, and TCRdb kept only the in-frame ones, dropping some. The data hold 220,000 or so clones, with around four fifths observed a single time. The sample was PBMCs. The receptors shown here come from a woman in her late teens or twenties in good health and CMV-seronegative.

This chain joins TRBV2 and TRBJ1-5; unclear D gene. CDR1 SNHLY and CDR2 FYNNEI come from the germline V gene. Trimming left V 5 bases short and J 1 base short, with 9 bases between. The CDR3 is made up of 14 amino acids. The CDR3 coding sequence is TGTGCCAGCAGTAGGACCGAAAGCAATCAGCCCCAGCATTTT. Residues: CASSRTESNQPQHF.

The rearrangement links TRBV4-1 to TRBJ2-7; perhaps TRBD2 as D (6 bases). The CDR3 is 15 residues long. The germline V gene encodes CDR1 MGHRA and CDR2 YSYEKL. The V end was cut by 1 base, the J end by 3 bases, with 13 bases between. DNA for the CDR3: TGCGCCAGCAGCCAAGTGTTAATAGCGGTCTACGAGCAGTACTTC. It specifies CASSQVLIAVYEQYF.

The V and J genes are TRBV9 and TRBJ2-1; D remains ambiguous. Germline CDR1 SGDLS, CDR2 YYNGEE. V dropped 4 bases and J dropped 8 bases, with 13 bases sitting between them. This CDR3 spans 13 amino acids. The CDR3 DNA is TGTGCCAGCAGCTTCCCCGAACGGGATGAGCAGTTCTTC. It is translated as CASSFPERDEQFF.

There are a few counts of this clone. The chain joins TRBV19 to TRBJ1-5, with D possibly TRBD1 on 6 matching bases. V was clipped by 0 bases and J by 5 bases, with 11 bases between them. The CDR3 sequence is 15 residues long. Looked up from germline, CDR1 is LNHDA and CDR2 is SQIVND (reference sequence). The CDR3 nucleotides read TGTGCCAGTAGTATAGACAGGGGAAAATATCAGCCCCAGCATTTT. Translating gives CASSIDRGKYQPQHF.

V and J are TRBV19 and TRBJ1-4; perhaps TRBD1 as D (6 bases). The CDR3 sequence is 14 residues long. Germline CDR1 is LNHDA and CDR2 is SQIVND (reference sequence). The V end lost 10 bases, the J end lost 7 bases, and 19 bases lay between the germline ends. The CDR3 is CATSKSTGGEKLFF. The CDR3 bases are TGTGCCACCTCAAAATCGACAGGAGGTGAAAAACTGTTTTTT.